One and the same sample provided the 8 T cell receptor beta chains below, sequenced in a study of identical twins. MiXCR, run by TCRdb on the 5' RACE reads, gives a single entry per CDR3 protein. In the table there are about 690,000 distinct CDR3 sequences, 6.1% of which are singletons. Sequences were obtained from naive T cells sorted from blood. The receptors stem from a man aged 18 to 29 in good health.

This clonotype was detected a few times. This chain uses TRBV18 with TRBJ2-1, with 12 positions matching TRBD2. Germline-derived CDR1 and CDR2 are KGHSH and LQKENI. V lost 2 bases and J lost 3; bases outside the gene matches: 5. This CDR3 is built from 17 residues. CDR3 sequence reads: CASSPTTSGSGYNEQFF. The CDR3 DNA reads as TGTGCCAGCTCACCAACGACTAGCGGGAGCGGCTACAATGAGCAGTTCTTC. The complete variable domain, with remaining parts taken from reference TRBV18 and TRBJ2-1, reads NAGVMQNPRHLVRRRGQEARLRCSPMKGHSHVYWYRQLPEEGLKFMVYLQKENIIDESGMPKERFSAEFPKEGPSILRIQQVVRGDSAAYFCASSPTTSGSGYNEQFFGPGTRLTVL.

There are a few counts of this clonotype. The chain employs TRBV12-3 or TRBV12-4 and TRBJ2-3, with TRBD2 matching over 9 bases. There are 15 residues in the CDR3. Germline trimming cut 9 bases from V and 1 base from J; bases unmatched to any gene: 8. This CDR3 reads CASRRSGGGTDTQYF. CDR3 in DNA: TGTGCCAGTAGACGTAGCGGGGGAGGCACAGATACGCAGTATTTT.

The genes are TRBV5-1 and TRBJ2-4; D might be TRBD1 (5 bases). Germline values: CDR1 SGHRS, CDR2 YFSETQ. The CDR3 has 13 amino acids. Trimming left V 0 bases short and J 5 bases short, with 6 bases between. In DNA form, the CDR3 reads TGCGCCAGCAGCTTGGCGACAGAAAACATTCAGTACTTC. Translating gives CASSLATENIQYF.

This chain connects TRBV12-3 or TRBV12-4 to TRBJ1-5; no definite D call. CDR3 size: 13 residues. The ends were cut back, 0 bases at V and 4 bases at J, with 4 bases in the middle. CDR3: CASSLATNQPQHF. Here the CDR3 DNA reads TGTGCCAGCAGTTTAGCTACGAATCAGCCCCAGCATTTT.

This chain links TRBV11-2 with TRBJ2-1; TRBD2 aligns across 15 bases. J gave up 3 bases and V 5 bases, and 11 bases lay outside the gene matches. Germline V gives CDR1 SGHAT, CDR2 FQNNGV. The CDR3 runs 19 residues. Here the CDR3 DNA reads TGTGCCAGCAGCCCCCACGGACTAGCGGGAGGGCCGGGCTACAATGAGCAGTTCTTC. Translating it yields CASSPHGLAGGPGYNEQFF.

There are many counts of this clonotype. This chain joins TRBV6-1 and TRBJ2-2; D might be TRBD1 or TRBD2, each matching 5 bases. CDR1 and CDR2 (germline): MNHNS, SASEGT. The V end was cut by 7 bases, the J end by 1 base, with 13 bases between. This CDR3 has 15 residues. The DNA of the CDR3 is TGTGCCAGCATAACGGGACCCGAGAACACCGGGGAGCTGTTTTTT. Its translation is CASITGPENTGELFF.

This clonotype was detected many times. The V call is TRBV4-3, the J call TRBJ1-1; D perhaps matches TRBD1 (6 bases). CDR3 length: 14 amino acids. V lost 4 bases, J lost 4 bases, and 13 bases lay in between. Germline V gene data show CDR1 as LGHNA and CDR2 as YSLEER. The CDR3: CASSPRTEATEAFF. The CDR3 DNA reads TGCGCCAGCAGCCCGCGGACAGAAGCCACTGAAGCTTTCTTT.

V and J are TRBV5-1 and TRBJ2-1, with 14 bases fitting TRBD2. The CDR3 is 16 amino acids. After removal of 6 bases from V and 5 bases from J, the junction contained 7 bases not matched to a gene. Germline V gene data show CDR1 as SGHRS and CDR2 as YFSETQ. The CDR3 region is CASTPGLAGGHNEQFF. DNA of the CDR3: TGCGCCAGCACCCCCGGACTAGCGGGAGGTCACAATGAGCAGTTCTTC. The entire variable domain, with the rest obtained from reference TRBV5-1 and TRBJ2-1, is as follows: KAGVTQTPRYLIKTRGQQVTLSCSPISGHRSVSWYQQTPGQGLQFLFEYFSETQRNKGNFPGRFSGRQFSNSRSEMNVSTLELGDSALYLCASTPGLAGGHNEQFFGPGTRLTVL.